This T cell receptor beta chain stems from a study of identifying expanded T cells in peripheral blood. Whole-study results and caveats: Clone count variance between roughly 2-week samples rose with total template count.

CDR3 length: 14 amino acids. Germline CDR1 and CDR2: SGHNT and YENEEA. The junction had 9 bases not matched to a gene; V was cut back by 5 bases and J by 8 bases. Comment on this clone: The antigen is undetermined.

No infections or other immune events were documented during collection. Repertoires were generated with immunoSEQ multiplex PCR, while TCRdb's copy carries only in-frame clones and drops some. Of some 120,000 clones in the sample, 84% were seen once. The gene calls are TRBV11-3 and TRBJ2-1, with 7 bases identical to TRBD2. Sequenced sample: blood. The receptor was derived from a person aged 18-70 years in good health. The CDR3 DNA is TGTGCCAGCAGCCTGGGCGGGGGTATGTATGAGCAGTTCTTC. Translating it yields CASSLGGGMYEQFF.